Only a few counts were recorded for the clone carrying this TCR beta chain. The PCR employed 60 Vbeta primers together with 13 Jbeta primers. Here immunoSEQ multiplex PCR was the method, and the copy in TCRdb shows in-frame clones only, minus some. The table has around 67,000 clones, roughly 66% seen once. The sample comes from a study of cytomegalovirus exposure and HLA in healthy donors. The CDR3 covers 16 residues. The germline V gene has CDR1 MDHEN and CDR2 SYDVKM. Trimming removed 5 bases from V and 8 bases from J; junction bases left unmatched: 15. Donors in the study were healthy people who gave bone marrow. Whereas donors were nominally healthy upon sampling, unrecorded immune exposures were probable.

The sequencing sample was made of PBMCs. The TCR originated in a woman in her fifties or sixties in good health and CMV-seronegative. The rearrangement joins TRBV28 to TRBJ2-1, with 7 bases fitting TRBD1. The CDR3 DNA is TGTGCCAGCAGTCTAGGATCGAGACAGGGTTTAGATGAGCAGTTCTTC. It is translated as CASSLGSRQGLDEQFF.